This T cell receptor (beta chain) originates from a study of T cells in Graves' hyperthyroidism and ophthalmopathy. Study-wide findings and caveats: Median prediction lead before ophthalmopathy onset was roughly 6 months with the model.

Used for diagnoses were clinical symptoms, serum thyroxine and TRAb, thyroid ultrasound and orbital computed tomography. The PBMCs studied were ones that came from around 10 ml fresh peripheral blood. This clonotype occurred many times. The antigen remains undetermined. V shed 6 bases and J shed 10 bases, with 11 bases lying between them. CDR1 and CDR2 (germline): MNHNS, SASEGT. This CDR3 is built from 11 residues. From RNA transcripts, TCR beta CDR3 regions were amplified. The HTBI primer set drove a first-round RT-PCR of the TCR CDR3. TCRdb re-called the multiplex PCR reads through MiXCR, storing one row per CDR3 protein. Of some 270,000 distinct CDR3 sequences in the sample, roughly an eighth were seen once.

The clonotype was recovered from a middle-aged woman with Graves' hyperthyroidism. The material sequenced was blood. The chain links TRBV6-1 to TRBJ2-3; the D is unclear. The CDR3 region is CASSQRSAQYF. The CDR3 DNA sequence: TGTGCCAGCAGCCAGAGGAGCGCGCAGTATTTT.